Included here is one T cell receptor (beta chain) sequence, with context. Its antigen remains unknown. There are 13 residues in the CDR3. V lost 0 bases, J lost 7 bases, and 9 bases lay in between. The germline gives CDR1 GTSNPN, CDR2 SVGIG (reference sequence). The source of the sample is a study of chemoradiotherapy in HPV16-positive cancers. The overall study: Functional T-cell assays on a couple of HPV16-positive patients' cells defined candidate HPV-specific clones and common TCR motifs. The study's findings and limits: HPV-responsive T-cell expansion during chemoradiotherapy was linked to improved recurrence-free survival in HPV16-positive patients. Candidate HPV-specific clones and E7-related TCR motifs grew in tumor during treatment.

Some clones are missing from TCRdb's copy, which holds only in-frame ones; the method was immunoSEQ multiplex PCR. The repertoire holds 15,000 or so clones, with roughly 71% as singletons. Specimen collection occurred from a patient who underwent chemoradiotherapy. The J gene is TRBJ2-2, the V gene TRBV30; D ambiguous. The sequence derives from a human donor with HPV-associated anogenital cancer. CDR3 region: CAWSVARLGELFF. CDR3 coding DNA: TGTGCCTGGAGTGTGGCCCGTCTCGGGGAGCTGTTTTTT.